This T cell receptor (beta chain) was recorded in a study of blood T cell repertoires in COVID-19 (dated by TCRdb to the early 2020s). Notes on the research overall: Samples covering the acute and convalescent phases of COVID-19 were provided by collaborators in the United States, Italy and Spain. Deeply sampled blood TCRbeta repertoires from subjects exposed to, actively infected with, or recovered from COVID-19 were included in the dataset. Nearly every sample came with metadata listing a de-identified subject ID, COVID-19 status, age in years and sex. The samples were drawn from the first 160 participants of the ongoing ImmuneRACE study and from roughly 1,300 subjects provided by 6 global collaborators. A freely available public database, intended as a resource for researchers studying the immune response to SARS-CoV-2, is where the repertoires were released. The material from the prospective study consisted of cDNA or gDNA derived from T cells, B-cell-depleted T cells, or PBMCs. Where available, HLA class I and class II types were obtained from metadata supplied by the sample provider rather than from assay-based typing. Paper-wide results and their limitations: The quantity of clinical and demographic metadata differed by source and by participant and was supplied without curation.

As regards this clone: Its antigen is unknown. No base-level quality is on record; no much larger clone is a single base apart.

The collaborating institutions used their own protocols to collect whole blood in K2EDTA tubes. For TCRbeta analysis, collaborators shipped samples in one of three forms: frozen whole blood, isolated PBMCs, or DNA extracted from either of those sample types. The immunoSEQ Assay, a bias-controlled multiplex PCR, was used to amplify TCRbeta CDR3 regions from genomic DNA. The paper's data handling went like this. Nucleated cell counts per sample were estimated from amplification of reference gene primers within the assay. Sequence reads were collapsed and filtered to measure the absolute abundance of every unique TCRbeta CDR3 rearrangement. For each sample, productive Simpson clonality was calculated by taking the square root of Simpson's diversity index across productive rearrangements. The clones in this table, taken by TCRdb from immuneACCESS, are in-frame only. Not every clone is retained; where verified, under half of the shortfall comes from an unresolved V gene, and the cause of the rest is unknown. D and trimming come from the DNA, and the V and J calls and clone size come from that table. The sample yields about 330,000 clones; 85% to 90% were counted once. The ten largest clonotypes hold more than 3% of the sample.

From the germline V gene (reference sequence), CDR1 is LNHDA and CDR2 is SQIVND. At the junction V is shortened by 5 bases and J by 7 bases, with 18 bases in between. Inclusive of the bounding cysteine and phenylalanine, the CDR3 is 15 residues long. Here the CDR3 DNA is all that survives: 45 bases in frame from base 1. The material sequenced was peripheral blood. This receptor was identified in a woman aged 45 to 65 with active or convalescent COVID-19. The V and J segments used are TRBV19 and TRBJ2-1, and possibly TRBD2, on 6 matching bases. The encoded CDR3 is CASSPGGGRGNEQFF. The bases read TGTGCCAGTAGTCCCGGAGGAGGGCGGGGAAATGAGCAGTTCTTC.